This TCR beta chain stems from a study of blood T cell repertoires in COVID-19. Original data processing: Amplified reference gene primers provided the basis for estimating nucleated cell counts. This table comes from immunoSEQ multiplex PCR, and its TCRdb copy is limited to in-frame clones, with some not included. Clonal size and the V and J genes are those of that table, whereas D and trimming came from the DNA. The sample has 70,000 or so clones; 65% to 85% are singletons. Material: peripheral blood. This TCR came from a man older than 75 with active or convalescent COVID-19.

This CDR3 is CASSEAQGSNYGYTF. The CDR3 region has the DNA TGTGCCAGCAGTGAAGCCCAGGGCTCTAACTATGGCTACACCTTC. The chain joins TRBV6-1 to TRBJ1-2; possible D gene TRBD1, 5 bases. V lost 0 bases, J lost 0 bases, and 8 bases lay in between. CDR3 size: 15 residues. CDR1 and CDR2 from the germline V gene are MNHNS and SASEGT.